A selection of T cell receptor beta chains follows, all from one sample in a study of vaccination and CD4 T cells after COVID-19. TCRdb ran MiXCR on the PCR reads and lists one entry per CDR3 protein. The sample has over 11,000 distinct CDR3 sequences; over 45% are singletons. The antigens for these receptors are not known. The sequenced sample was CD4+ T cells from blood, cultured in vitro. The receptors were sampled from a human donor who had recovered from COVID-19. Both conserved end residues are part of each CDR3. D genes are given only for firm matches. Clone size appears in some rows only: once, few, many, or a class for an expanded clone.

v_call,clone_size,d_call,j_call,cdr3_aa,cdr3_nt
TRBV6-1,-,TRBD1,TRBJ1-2,CASSRGYRGNYGYTF,TGTGCCAGCAGTCGCGGTTACAGGGGGAACTATGGCTACACCTTC
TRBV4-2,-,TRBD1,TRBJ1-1,CASSQDLKDRGNAFF,TGTGCCAGCAGCCAAGATCTTAAGGACAGGGGTAACGCTTTCTTT
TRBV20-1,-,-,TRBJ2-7,CSAPPTGYEQYF,TGCAGTGCCCCCCCCACAGGGTACGAGCAGTACTTC
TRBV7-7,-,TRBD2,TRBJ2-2,CASSEGTSGYTGELFF,TGTGCTAGCAGCGAGGGGACTAGCGGCTACACCGGGGAGCTGTTTTTT
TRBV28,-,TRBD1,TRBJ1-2,CASSVAQGARGYTF,TGTGCCAGCAGTGTAGCTCAGGGGGCGCGAGGCTACACCTTC
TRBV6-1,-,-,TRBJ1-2,CASRWGWGYTF,TGTGCCAGCAGGTGGGGGTGGGGCTACACCTTC
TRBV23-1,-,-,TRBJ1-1,CASSRTSMNTEAFF,TGCGCCAGCAGTCGGACAAGTATGAACACTGAAGCTTTCTTT
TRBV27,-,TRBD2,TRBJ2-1,CASSVIGAGVGYEQFF,TGTGCCAGCAGTGTAATTGGAGCGGGAGTGGGGTATGAGCAGTTCTTC
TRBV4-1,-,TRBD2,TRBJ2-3,CASSQRIPGLVVSTDTQYF,TGCGCCAGCAGCCAACGAATCCCGGGACTAGTAGTAAGCACAGATACGCAGTATTTT
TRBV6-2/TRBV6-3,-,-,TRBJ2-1,CASSYSSTVWVGRNSIDEQFF,TGTGCCAGCAGTTACTCGAGTACGGTTTGGGTGGGCCGAAATAGTATTGATGAGCAGTTCTTC
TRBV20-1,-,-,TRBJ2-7,CSAHNPSSYEQYF,TGCAGTGCTCATAACCCGAGCTCCTACGAGCAGTACTTC
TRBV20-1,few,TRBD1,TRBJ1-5,CSAHHRGQPQHF,TGCAGTGCTCACCACAGGGGTCAGCCCCAGCATTTT
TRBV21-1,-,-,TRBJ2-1,CASSSQGLAGPSYNEQFF,TGTGCCAGCAGCTCCCAGGGGCTAGCGGGCCCCTCCTACAATGAGCAGTTCTTC
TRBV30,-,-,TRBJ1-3,CAWSEDRSGNTIYF,TGTGCCTGGAGTGAAGACCGCTCTGGAAACACCATATATTTT
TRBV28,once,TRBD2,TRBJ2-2,CATTAGGNTGELFF,TGTGCCACCACAGCGGGAGGGAACACCGGGGAGCTGTTTTTT
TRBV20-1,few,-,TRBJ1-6,CSATPRTYNSPLHF,TGCAGTGCTACTCCCCGGACCTATAATTCACCCCTCCACTTT
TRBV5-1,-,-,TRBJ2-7,CASSLGLPGVGGEQYF,TGCGCCAGCAGCTTGGGTCTCCCAGGCGTTGGTGGGGAGCAGTACTTC
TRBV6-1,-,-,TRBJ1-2,CASSRDNNYGYTF,TGTGCCAGCAGTCGGGACAATAACTATGGCTACACCTTC
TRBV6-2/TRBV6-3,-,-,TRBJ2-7,CASSSDEASEQYF,TGTGCCAGCAGTTCGGACGAAGCTAGCGAGCAGTACTTC
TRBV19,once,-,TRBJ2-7,CASSTHREGNEQYF,TGTGCCAGTAGTACCCACAGGGAAGGAAACGAGCAGTACTTC
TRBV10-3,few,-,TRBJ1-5,CAISPVVGNQPQHF,TGTGCCATCAGTCCGGTGGTAGGGAATCAGCCCCAGCATTTT
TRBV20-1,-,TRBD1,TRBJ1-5,CSVKEPTGLNQPQHF,TGCAGTGTTAAAGAGCCGACAGGGCTCAATCAGCCCCAGCATTTT
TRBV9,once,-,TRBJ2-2,CASSVGTDTGELFF,TGTGCCAGCAGCGTAGGTACAGACACCGGGGAGCTGTTTTTT
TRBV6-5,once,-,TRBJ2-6,CASSYSRGSGANVLTF,TGTGCCAGCAGTTACTCGAGGGGCTCTGGGGCCAACGTCCTGACTTTC
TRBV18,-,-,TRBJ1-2,CASSLDPVRGYTF,TGTGCCAGCTCCCTTGATCCCGTTCGAGGCTACACCTTC
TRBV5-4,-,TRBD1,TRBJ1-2,CASSLLLRGRGTGSIYGYTF,TGTGCCAGCAGCTTGTTATTAAGGGGGCGGGGGACAGGGTCCATCTATGGCTACACCTTC
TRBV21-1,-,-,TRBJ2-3,CASSKATERSTDTQYF,TGTGCCAGCAGCAAAGCGACGGAGAGAAGCACAGATACGCAGTATTTT
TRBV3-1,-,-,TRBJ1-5,CASSEAGVTDQPQHF,TGTGCCAGCAGCGAAGCGGGGGTAACAGATCAGCCCCAGCATTTT
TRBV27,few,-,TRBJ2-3,CASRDRTDTQYF,TGTGCCAGCAGAGATCGCACAGATACGCAGTATTTT
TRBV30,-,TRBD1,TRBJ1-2,CAWSVPPGGGTYGYTF,TGTGCCTGGAGTGTCCCCCCAGGGGGGGGTACCTATGGCTACACCTTC
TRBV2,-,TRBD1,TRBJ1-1,CASSTQGAGNTEAFF,TGTGCCAGCAGTACCCAGGGGGCGGGGAACACTGAAGCTTTCTTT
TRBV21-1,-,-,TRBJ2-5,CASGVAAETQYF,TGTGCCAGCGGAGTAGCGGCGGAGACCCAGTACTTC
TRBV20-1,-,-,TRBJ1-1,CSARPSGTEAFF,TGCAGTGCTCGGCCCTCGGGCACTGAAGCTTTCTTT
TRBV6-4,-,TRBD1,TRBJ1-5,CASSARTGGNQPQHF,TGTGCCAGCAGTGCCCGGACAGGGGGCAATCAGCCCCAGCATTTT
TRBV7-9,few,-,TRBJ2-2,CASRGAGELFF,TGTGCCAGCAGAGGGGCCGGGGAGCTGTTTTTT
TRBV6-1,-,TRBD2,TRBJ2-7,CASSRGVAGVFYEQYF,TGTGCCAGCAGCCGCGGGGTAGCGGGAGTATTCTACGAGCAGTACTTC
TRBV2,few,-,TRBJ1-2,CASRGLGGYGYTF,TGTGCCAGCAGGGGCCTGGGGGGTTATGGCTACACCTTC
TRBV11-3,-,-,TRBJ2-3,CASSYRGAGGIDTQYF,TGTGCCAGCAGCTACCGAGGGGCAGGGGGGATCGATACGCAGTATTTT
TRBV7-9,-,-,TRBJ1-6,CASSSPGRSSYNSPLHF,TGTGCCAGCAGCTCCCCGGGACGGAGCTCCTATAATTCACCCCTCCACTTT
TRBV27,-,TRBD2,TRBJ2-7,CASSPLAGALYEQYF,TGTGCCAGCAGTCCCCTAGCGGGAGCTTTGTACGAGCAGTACTTC
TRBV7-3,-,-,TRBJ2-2,CASSSAPLSGELFF,TGTGCCAGCAGCTCCGCCCCTCTCAGCGGGGAGCTGTTTTTT
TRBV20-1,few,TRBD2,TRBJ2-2,CSASLSGRARDTGELFF,TGCAGTGCTAGCCTTAGCGGGAGGGCCAGGGACACCGGGGAGCTGTTTTTT
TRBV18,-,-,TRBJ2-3,CASSQNPDTQYF,TGTGCCAGCTCACAAAACCCAGATACGCAGTATTTT
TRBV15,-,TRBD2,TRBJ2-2,CATRLAGDPPGELFF,TGTGCCACCAGGCTAGCGGGAGATCCCCCCGGGGAGCTGTTTTTT
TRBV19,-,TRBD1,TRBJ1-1,CASSGWTGSTEAFF,TGTGCCAGTAGTGGTTGGACAGGGAGCACTGAAGCTTTCTTT
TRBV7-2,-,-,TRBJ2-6,CASSPNSGANVLTF,TGTGCCAGCAGTCCTAACTCTGGGGCCAACGTCCTGACTTTC
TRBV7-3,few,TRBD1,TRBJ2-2,CASSLEGAPDAGELFF,TGTGCCAGCAGCCTTGAGGGGGCGCCGGACGCCGGGGAGCTGTTTTTT
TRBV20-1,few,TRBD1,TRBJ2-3,CSAIAAGGFTDTQYF,TGCAGTGCTATCGCGGCAGGGGGCTTCACAGATACGCAGTATTTT
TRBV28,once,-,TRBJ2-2,CASSLDSPGTGELFF,TGTGCCAGCAGTTTAGATTCCCCGGGAACCGGGGAGCTGTTTTTT
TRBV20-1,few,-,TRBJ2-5,CSAIRDIGKGTQYF,TGCAGTGCGATCCGGGACATTGGGAAGGGGACCCAGTACTTC
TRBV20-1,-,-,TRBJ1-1,CSARGPNTEAFF,TGCAGTGCCCGTGGACCGAACACTGAAGCTTTCTTT
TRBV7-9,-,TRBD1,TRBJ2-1,CASRLGQGGSYNEQFF,TGTGCCAGCAGATTGGGACAGGGAGGATCCTACAATGAGCAGTTCTTC
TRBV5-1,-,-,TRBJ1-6,CASSFREVYNSPLHF,TGCGCCAGCAGCTTCCGGGAGGTCTATAATTCACCCCTCCACTTT
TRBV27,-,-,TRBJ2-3,CASSLQGLNTQYF,TGTGCCAGCAGTTTACAGGGCTTAAATACGCAGTATTTT
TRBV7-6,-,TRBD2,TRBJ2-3,CASSLRGGRDTQYF,TGTGCCAGCAGCTTGCGGGGAGGGAGAGATACGCAGTATTTT
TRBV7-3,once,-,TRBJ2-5,CASSFYSGAAETQYF,TGTGCCAGCAGCTTTTATTCGGGAGCTGCTGAGACCCAGTACTTC
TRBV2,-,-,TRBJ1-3,CASSVGQGPGNTIYF,TGTGCCAGCAGTGTGGGTCAGGGCCCTGGAAACACCATATATTTT
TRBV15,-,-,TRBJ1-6,CATSTQNSPLHF,TGTGCCACCAGCACCCAGAACTCACCCCTCCACTTT
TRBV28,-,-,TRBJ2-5,CASIESGGEETQYF,TGTGCCAGCATCGAAAGCGGAGGAGAAGAGACCCAGTACTTC
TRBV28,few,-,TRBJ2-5,CASSSNQETQYF,TGTGCCAGCAGTTCCAACCAAGAGACCCAGTACTTC